This T cell receptor beta chain was sequenced for a study of cytomegalovirus exposure and HLA in healthy donors. Study context: In an earlier analysis, 90 million to 120 million unique TCR beta sequences were found from 150 million to 200 million T cells. Notes on the study in general: In a later analysis, the majority of CMV-associated beta chains seemingly showed HLA restriction. As a later analysis showed, several of the most significant clusters appeared to be linked to common viral pathogens.

The PCR employed 60 Vbeta primers together with 13 Jbeta primers. Sequenced by immunoSEQ multiplex PCR; TCRdb stores in-frame clones only, minus some. The top ten clones hold under 7% of a sample with 55,000 to 70,000 clones, just under 75% of them seen once. This clone appeared a few times. The target antigen is unknown. The ends lost 4 bases at V and 7 bases at J; junction bases unmatched: 9. The CDR3 sequence is 14 residues long. Germline-derived CDR1 and CDR2 are MNHEY and SVGAGI. This TCR derives from a woman aged 25 to 45 in good health and CMV-seronegative. Sequenced input: PBMCs. The genes are TRBV6-5 and TRBJ1-2; 7 bases align to TRBD1. The CDR3 here is CASSSPHRGGGYTF. CDR3 sequence (DNA): TGTGCCAGCAGTTCCCCCCACAGGGGAGGTGGCTACACCTTC.